The 7 T cell receptor beta chains below come from one sample, sequenced in a study of cytomegalovirus exposure and HLA in healthy donors. 13 Jbeta primers and 60 Vbeta primers were used for the PCR. Libraries were prepared by immunoSEQ multiplex PCR; TCRdb keeps only in-frame clonotypes and omits some of them. Of about 140,000 clones in the sample, 70% to 80% were seen once. The sample taken for sequencing was PBMCs. The receptors shown here come from a woman aged 40 to 50 in good health and CMV-seronegative.

The chain employs TRBV5-6 and TRBJ1-3; 7 bases map to TRBD1. V was clipped by 3 bases and J by 3 bases; unmatched bases: 6. This CDR3 is built from 15 residues. CDR1 and CDR2 (germline): SGHDT, YYEEEE. The CDR3 loop is CASSSQTGLGNTIYF. CDR3 DNA: TGTGCCAGCAGCTCTCAGACAGGGCTTGGAAACACCATATATTTT. Full variable domain (outside the CDR3, taken from reference TRBV5-6 and TRBJ1-3): DAGVTQSPTHLIKTRGQQVTLRCSPKSGHDTVSWYQQALGQGPQFIFQYYEEEERQRGNFPDRFSGHQFPNYSSELNVNALLLGDSALYLCASSSQTGLGNTIYFGEGSWLTVV.

This sequence joins TRBV9 and TRBJ2-7, with 11 bases identical to TRBD1. CDR3 length: 14 amino acids. Trimming at V came to 3 bases and at J to 4 bases, leaving 3 bases not matched to a gene. Germline V lookup: CDR1 SGDLS, CDR2 YYNGEE. CDR3 sequence (DNA): TGTGCCAGCAGCGGCGGGACAGGGGGGTACGAGCAGTACTTC. It is translated as CASSGGTGGYEQYF. The whole variable domain, remainder taken from reference TRBV9 and TRBJ2-7, is DSGVTQTPKHLITATGQRVTLRCSPRSGDLSVYWYQQSLDQGLQFLIQYYNGEERAKGNILERFSAQQFPDLHSELNLSSLELGDSALYFCASSGGTGGYEQYFGPGTRLTVT.

The genes are TRBV11-2 and TRBJ2-1, with D possibly matching TRBD2 (7 bases). The CDR3 runs 16 residues. In germline, CDR1 is SGHAT, CDR2 FQNNGV. Trimming left V 2 bases short and J 2 bases short, with 13 bases between. The CDR3 here is CASSLRAGATYNEQFF. The CDR3 nucleotides read TGTGCCAGCAGCTTAAGGGCGGGGGCCACCTACAATGAGCAGTTCTTC.

This clone was observed a few times. V and J are TRBV5-6 and TRBJ1-2; D call uncertain. Trimming shortened V by 4 bases and J by 5 bases, and 21 bases separated the two germline ends. The CDR3 extends over 16 amino acids. Looked up from germline, CDR1 is SGHDT and CDR2 is YYEEEE. In nucleotides, the CDR3 is TGTGCCAGCAGCCCCTTCGTTGACACTGGAAGGTATGGCTACACCTTC. It codes for CASSPFVDTGRYGYTF.

J is TRBJ1-6 and V is TRBV7-3, with D unclear. V lost 6 bases to trimming and J lost 5 bases, with 11 bases between them. Looked up from germline, CDR1 is SGHTA and CDR2 is FQGTGA. The CDR3 loop spans 14 amino acids. Here the CDR3 DNA reads TGTGCCAGCAGTCAGACGCGGAATAATTCACCCCTCCACTTT. This codes for CASSQTRNNSPLHF.

The chain uses TRBV5-6 and TRBJ1-5; 10 bases fit TRBD1. Trimming cost V 4 bases and J 1 base; bases outside gene matches: 5. Germline V gives CDR1 SGHDT, CDR2 YYEEEE. This CDR3 has 16 residues. In nucleotides, the CDR3 is TGTGCCAGCAGCAGAGGGACAGGGGAAAGCAATCAGCCCCAGCATTTT. Residues: CASSRGTGESNQPQHF.

V gene TRBV9 combines with J gene TRBJ2-1, with TRBD2 matching 9 bases. With 3 bases clipped from V and 9 bases from J, the junction kept 7 bases outside the gene matches. The CDR3 consists of 14 residues. The germline gives CDR1 SGDLS, CDR2 YYNGEE. The CDR3 region has the DNA TGTGCCAGCAGCGATAGGACTAGCGCGGGTGAGCAGTTCTTC. This encodes CASSDRTSAGEQFF.